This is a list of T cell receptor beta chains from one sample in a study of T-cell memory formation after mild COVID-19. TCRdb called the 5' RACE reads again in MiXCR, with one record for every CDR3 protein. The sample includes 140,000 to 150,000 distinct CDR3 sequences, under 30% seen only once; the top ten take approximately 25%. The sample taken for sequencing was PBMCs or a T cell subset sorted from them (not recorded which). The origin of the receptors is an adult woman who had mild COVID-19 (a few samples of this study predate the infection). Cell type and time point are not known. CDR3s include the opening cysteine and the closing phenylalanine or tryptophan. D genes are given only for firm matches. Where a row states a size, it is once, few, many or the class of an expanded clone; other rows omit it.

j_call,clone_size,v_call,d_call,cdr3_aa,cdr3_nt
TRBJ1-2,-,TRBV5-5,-,CASSLPGYGYTF,TGTGCCAGCAGCTTGCCGGGGTATGGCTACACCTTC
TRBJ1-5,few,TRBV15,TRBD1,CATSPATGGNQPQHF,TGTGCCACCAGCCCAGCGACAGGGGGCAATCAGCCCCAGCATTTT
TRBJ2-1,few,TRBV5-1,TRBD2,CASSLIAGEEDEQFF,TGCGCCAGCAGCTTAATAGCGGGAGAGGAAGATGAGCAGTTCTTC
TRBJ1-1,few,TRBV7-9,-,CASSMGDTEAFF,TGTGCCAGCAGTATGGGGGACACTGAAGCTTTCTTT
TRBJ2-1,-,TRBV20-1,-,CSAPHRGNEQFF,TGCAGTGCCCCACATCGGGGGAATGAGCAGTTCTTC
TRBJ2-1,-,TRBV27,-,CASSDQLNEQFF,TGTGCCAGCAGCGATCAGCTCAATGAGCAGTTCTTC
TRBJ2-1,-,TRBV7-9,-,CASTLGVYNEQFF,TGTGCCAGCACCCTGGGGGTCTACAATGAGCAGTTCTTC
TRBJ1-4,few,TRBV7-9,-,CASREQGEKLFF,TGTGCCAGCAGAGAACAAGGAGAAAAACTGTTTTTT
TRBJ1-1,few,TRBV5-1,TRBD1,CASSLRGLTEAFF,TGCGCCAGCAGCTTAAGGGGGCTCACTGAAGCTTTCTTT
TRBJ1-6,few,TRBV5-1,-,CASSSGSSPLHF,TGCGCCAGCAGCTCTGGGAGTTCACCCCTCCACTTT
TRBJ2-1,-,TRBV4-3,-,CASSQGGVRDPTSSYNEQFF,TGCGCCAGCAGCCAAGGGGGCGTCAGGGACCCGACGAGCTCCTACAATGAGCAGTTCTTC
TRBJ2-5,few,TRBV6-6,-,CASSYGEYQETQYF,TGTGCCAGCAGTTACGGGGAGTACCAAGAGACCCAGTACTTC
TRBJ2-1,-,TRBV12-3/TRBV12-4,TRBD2,CASSLIGGGAMRNEQFF,TGTGCCAGCAGTTTAATCGGCGGGGGGGCCATGAGGAATGAGCAGTTCTTC
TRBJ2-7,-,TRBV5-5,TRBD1,CASSPVEGAGTYEQYF,TGTGCCAGCAGCCCCGTCGAGGGGGCAGGAACCTACGAGCAGTACTTC
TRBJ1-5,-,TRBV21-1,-,CASSKGAADERNQPQHF,TGTGCCAGCAGCAAAGGGGCGGCCGACGAACGAAATCAGCCCCAGCATTTT
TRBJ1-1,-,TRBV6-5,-,CASSFGGLQGWDTEAFF,TGTGCCAGCAGTTTTGGGGGGCTACAGGGATGGGACACTGAAGCTTTCTTT
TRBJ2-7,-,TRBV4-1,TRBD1,CASSLFRDRGYEQYF,TGCGCCAGCAGCCTATTCCGGGACAGAGGGTACGAGCAGTACTTC
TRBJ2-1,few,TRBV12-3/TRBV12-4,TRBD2,CASRPHSAGGINEQFF,TGTGCCAGCAGACCCCACAGTGCGGGAGGAATTAATGAGCAGTTCTTC
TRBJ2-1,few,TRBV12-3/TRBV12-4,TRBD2,CASSLSGSTYNEQFF,TGTGCCAGCAGCCTGAGCGGGAGTACCTACAATGAGCAGTTCTTC
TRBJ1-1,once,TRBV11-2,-,CASSLEWSQMNTEAFF,TGTGCCAGCAGCTTAGAATGGAGCCAGATGAACACTGAAGCTTTCTTT
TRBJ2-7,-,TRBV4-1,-,CASSPAWGEYEQYF,TGCGCCAGCAGCCCCGCCTGGGGGGAGTACGAGCAGTACTTC
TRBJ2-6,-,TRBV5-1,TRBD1,CASSKPTGTGTSGANVLTF,TGCGCCAGCAGCAAACCTACCGGGACAGGAACCTCTGGGGCCAACGTCCTGACTTTC
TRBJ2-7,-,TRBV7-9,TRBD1,CASSPHSPDRDYEQYF,TGTGCCAGCAGCCCGCACTCTCCTGACAGGGACTACGAGCAGTACTTC
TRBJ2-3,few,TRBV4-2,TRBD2,CASSQLAGEVDTQYF,TGTGCCAGCAGCCAACTAGCGGGGGAGGTAGATACGCAGTATTTT
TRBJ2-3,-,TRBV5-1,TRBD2,CASSPASGGDTDTQYF,TGCGCCAGCAGCCCGGCTAGCGGGGGGGACACAGATACGCAGTATTTT
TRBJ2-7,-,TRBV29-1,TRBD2,CSVEAASGSYEQYF,TGCAGCGTTGAAGCGGCTAGCGGGAGCTACGAGCAGTACTTC
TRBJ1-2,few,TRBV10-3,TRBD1,CAIEEGTGYYGYTF,TGTGCCATCGAGGAAGGGACAGGGTACTATGGCTACACCTTC
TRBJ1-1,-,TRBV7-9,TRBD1,CASSSLDRTYTEAFF,TGTGCCAGCAGCTCGTTGGACAGGACATACACTGAAGCTTTCTTT
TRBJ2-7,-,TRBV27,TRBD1,CASSSGTGGTEQYF,TGTGCCAGCAGTTCCGGGACAGGGGGGACCGAGCAGTACTTC
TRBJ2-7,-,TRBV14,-,CASSQDGTSYEQYF,TGTGCCAGCAGCCAAGACGGGACCTCCTACGAGCAGTACTTC
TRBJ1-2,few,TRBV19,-,CASTGPSSHYGYTF,TGTGCCAGTACTGGACCCTCGAGCCACTATGGCTACACCTTC
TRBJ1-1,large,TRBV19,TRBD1,CASIGTGSRVSGGAFF,TGTGCCAGTATCGGGACAGGGTCTCGAGTATCAGGGGGAGCTTTCTTT
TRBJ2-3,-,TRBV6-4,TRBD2,CASSDSGGHDTQYF,TGTGCCAGCAGTGATTCGGGGGGGCATGATACGCAGTATTTT
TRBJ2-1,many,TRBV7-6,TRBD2,CASSLGLAANNEQFF,TGTGCCAGCAGCTTAGGACTAGCGGCGAACAATGAGCAGTTCTTC
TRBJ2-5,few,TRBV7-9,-,CASSHRYEETQYF,TGTGCCAGCAGCCACCGCTACGAGGAGACCCAGTACTTC
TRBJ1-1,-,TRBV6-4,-,CASRRTENTEAFF,TGTGCCAGCAGGCGGACGGAAAACACTGAAGCTTTCTTT
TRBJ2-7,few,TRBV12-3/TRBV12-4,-,CASSGQPQYF,TGTGCCAGCAGCGGACAGCCCCAGTACTTC
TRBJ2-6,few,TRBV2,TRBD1,CASSLTGDLSGANVLTF,TGTGCCAGCAGCCTGACAGGGGACCTCTCTGGGGCCAACGTCCTGACTTTC
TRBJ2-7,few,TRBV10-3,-,CAIRSVGLSGYEQYF,TGTGCCATCAGATCCGTAGGGCTGTCTGGCTACGAGCAGTACTTC
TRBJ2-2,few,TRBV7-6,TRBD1,CAIRRGTGGYGELFF,TGTGCCATCAGGAGAGGGACAGGGGGTTACGGGGAGCTGTTTTTT
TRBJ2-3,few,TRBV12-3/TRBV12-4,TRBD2,CASSFVSSGGILTDTQYF,TGTGCCAGCAGTTTCGTTTCTAGCGGGGGGATCCTCACAGATACGCAGTATTTT
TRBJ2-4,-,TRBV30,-,CAWSVSQGTELYF,TGTGCCTGGAGTGTAAGTCAGGGGACTGAATTGTACTTC
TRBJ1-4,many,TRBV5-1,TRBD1,CASSGWTGGTEEKLFF,TGCGCCAGCAGCGGATGGACAGGAGGGACAGAGGAAAAACTGTTTTTT
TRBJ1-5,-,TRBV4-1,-,CASSQGGQFGNQPQHF,TGCGCCAGCAGCCAAGGAGGACAGTTCGGCAATCAGCCCCAGCATTTT
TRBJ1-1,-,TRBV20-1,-,CSAGEAFF,TGCAGTGCTGGTGAAGCTTTCTTT
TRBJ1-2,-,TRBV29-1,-,CSVIPEVGYGYTF,TGCAGCGTTATTCCCGAGGTCGGCTATGGCTACACCTTC
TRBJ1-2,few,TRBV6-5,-,CASSYYGGDYGYTF,TGTGCCAGCAGTTACTACGGCGGAGACTATGGCTACACCTTC
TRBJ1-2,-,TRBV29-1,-,CSVEGRERGLKYGYTF,TGCAGCGTCGAGGGCCGGGAGAGGGGACTTAAGTATGGCTACACCTTC
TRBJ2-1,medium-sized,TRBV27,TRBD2,CASRWTSGVYNEQFF,TGTGCCAGCAGGTGGACTAGCGGAGTTTACAATGAGCAGTTCTTC
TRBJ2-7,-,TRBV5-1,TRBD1,CASSRDGDSSYEQYF,TGCGCCAGCAGCAGAGACGGGGACAGCTCCTACGAGCAGTACTTC
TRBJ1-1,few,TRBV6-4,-,CASSEVYTEAFF,TGTGCCAGCAGTGAAGTATACACTGAAGCTTTCTTT
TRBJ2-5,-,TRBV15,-,CATSRARGALGETQYF,TGTGCCACCAGCAGAGCTCGAGGCGCCCTGGGGGAGACCCAGTACTTC
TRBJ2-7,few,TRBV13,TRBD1,CASSLEPRQGSYEQYF,TGTGCCAGCAGCTTAGAACCGAGACAGGGTTCCTACGAGCAGTACTTC
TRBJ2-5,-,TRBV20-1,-,CSARDRDRRKTQYF,TGCAGTGCTAGAGATCGAGACAGGCGGAAGACCCAGTACTTC
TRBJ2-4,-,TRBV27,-,CASSPSALAKNIQYF,TGTGCCAGCAGTCCATCCGCACTAGCCAAAAACATTCAGTACTTC
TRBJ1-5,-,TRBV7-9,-,CASSPAWGPQHF,TGTGCCAGCAGCCCAGCGTGGGGGCCCCAGCATTTT
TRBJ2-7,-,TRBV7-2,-,CASSLGALASETYEQYF,TGTGCCAGCAGCTTAGGGGCATTAGCCTCAGAAACCTACGAGCAGTACTTC
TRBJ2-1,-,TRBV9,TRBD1,CASTPGGRLGDEQFF,TGTGCCAGCACCCCAGGGGGACGTCTTGGCGATGAGCAGTTCTTC